This T cell receptor (beta chain) appears in the sequencing data of a study of blood T cell repertoires in COVID-19. Study in general: Collection of acute and convalescent COVID-19 samples took place in the United States, Italy and Spain. T cells, B-cell-depleted T cells, or PBMCs provided the cDNA or gDNA that served as material.

In the original analysis: Amplification of reference gene primers was used by the study to estimate nucleated cell counts. Sequencing used immunoSEQ multiplex PCR; TCRdb keeps in-frame clones, though not all of them. D and trimming were read from the DNA, whereas the V and J calls and clone size are those reported in that table. The data contain around 250,000 clones, more than 75% of them seen just once; the ten biggest clones take up 5.5% to 7.5%. This CDR3 is 12 amino acids long. V gave up 9 bases and J gave up 4 bases, with 11 bases separating them. Germline V gives CDR1 KGHDR, CDR2 SFDVKD. This clone was counted once.

V is TRBV24-1 and J is TRBJ1-2; D is possibly TRBD1 (6 bases). This TCR was sampled from a woman aged 70-85 years with active or convalescent COVID-19. The sequenced sample was peripheral blood. CDR3 amino acids: CATGGGGYGYTF. CDR3 bases: TGTGCCACCGGGGGGGGCGGCTATGGCTACACCTTC.